This is a list of T cell receptor beta chains from one sample in a study of blood T cells in healthy people across ages. TCRdb fed the 5' RACE reads into MiXCR, producing one record per CDR3 protein. The table records 1.6 million or so distinct CDR3 sequences, around 35% of them present only once. Source material: blood. These receptors were obtained from a woman in her twenties or thirties in good health. The CDR3 runs from the conserved cysteine through the conserved F or W. The D gene is left open where the match is weak.

CDR3aa	j_gene	v_gene	d_gene
CASSFRRTGIGKTQYF	TRBJ2-5	TRBV7-2	.
CASTAGASSLRDTEAFF	TRBJ1-1	TRBV6-4	.
CASSAWGRDNEQFF	TRBJ2-1	TRBV18	.
CASSPFSGYNEQFF	TRBJ2-1	TRBV18	.
CASSLETGALRSSYEQYF	TRBJ2-7	TRBV7-8	.
CATSSSRVPGGSYNEQFF	TRBJ2-1	TRBV15	.
CASSGGKGGDEQYF	TRBJ2-7	TRBV25-1	.
CASSPGSQRGGRKETQYF	TRBJ2-5	TRBV18	TRBD2
CASSQGTPGAKNIQYF	TRBJ2-4	TRBV4-1	.
CSANRGTGSSYEQYF	TRBJ2-7	TRBV20-1	TRBD1
CASTRTGGSVGANVLTF	TRBJ2-6	TRBV5-4	TRBD1
CASSLVARHEQYF	TRBJ2-7	TRBV7-9	.
CASSLVALAGGTNEQFF	TRBJ2-1	TRBV7-9	TRBD2
CASRAIRENTDTQYF	TRBJ2-3	TRBV7-9	.
CASRELPDTKQYF	TRBJ2-5	TRBV6-1	.
CASSPNPGGSYNEQFF	TRBJ2-1	TRBV18	TRBD1
CASKQSGTDTQYF	TRBJ2-3	TRBV6-2/TRBV6-3	.
CASSPDYDEETQYF	TRBJ2-5	TRBV18	.
CSARVVEDRARSYEQYF	TRBJ2-7	TRBV20-1	TRBD1
CASSLLHSAGQETQYF	TRBJ2-5	TRBV7-3	.
CASSLRQGADYGYTF	TRBJ1-2	TRBV5-1	TRBD1
CASSPSGWNQPQHF	TRBJ1-5	TRBV10-3	.
CASMERRGHSYEQYF	TRBJ2-7	TRBV6-1	.
CASSGGGSGGYTF	TRBJ1-2	TRBV7-6	.
CASSVLDRESYGYTF	TRBJ1-2	TRBV9	.
CSAKSGGGQETQYF	TRBJ2-5	TRBV20-1	TRBD2
CASSLPGSEQFF	TRBJ2-1	TRBV13	.
CASSSLHSYEQYF	TRBJ2-7	TRBV6-1	.
CASSFVVGGGEQFF	TRBJ2-1	TRBV12-3/TRBV12-4	TRBD1
CASSPAPYETGVSGANVLTF	TRBJ2-6	TRBV27	TRBD1
CASSSLKEREFYEQYF	.	TRBV7-9	TRBD2